A single sample is the source of the 31 T cell receptor beta chains below, sequenced in a study of blood T cell repertoires in COVID-19. Assay: immunoSEQ multiplex PCR; the TCRdb copy retains only in-frame clones and omits some. The table records a few hundred thousand clones, 80% to 90% of them present only once. The sequenced material came from PBMCs or T cells enriched from blood (not recorded which). The receptor set was obtained from a man between 18 and 35 years old who had recovered from COVID-19.

This sequence joins TRBV28 and TRBJ2-1; maybe TRBD1 (6 bases). From germline, CDR1 is MDHEN and CDR2 SYDVKM. Trimming stripped 7 bases from V and 3 bases from J, with 10 bases between. There are 13 residues in the CDR3. This CDR3 is CASKGDYYNEQFF. CDR3 DNA sequence: TGTGCCAGCAAGGGGGATTACTACAATGAGCAGTTCTTC.

This sequence joins TRBV6-5 and TRBJ1-5; 9 nucleotides match TRBD1. CDR1 is MNHEY, CDR2 SVGAGI, per germline. Trimming cost V 7 bases and J 6 bases; bases outside gene matches: 4. This CDR3 has 13 amino acids. This CDR3 is CASTGQGSQPQHF. The CDR3 bases are TGTGCCAGCACAGGACAGGGGAGTCAGCCCCAGCATTTT.

The rearrangement uses TRBV7-9 and TRBJ2-3; TRBD1 matches at 9 bases. The CDR3 consists of 16 residues. Germline V CDR1 and CDR2: SEHNR, FQNEAQ (reference sequence). With V trimmed by 5 bases and J by 2 bases, 8 bases remained unmatched. CDR3 amino acids: CASSRSGTGITDTQYF. The CDR3 DNA reads as TGTGCCAGCAGCCGGTCCGGGACAGGGATCACAGATACGCAGTATTTT. The full variable domain, its missing parts supplied by reference TRBV7-9 and TRBJ2-3, is DTGVSQNPRHKITKRGQNVTFRCDPISEHNRLYWYRQTLGQGPEFLTYFQNEAQLEKSRLLSDRFSAERPKGSFSTLEIQRTEQGDSAMYLCASSRSGTGITDTQYFGPGTRLTVL.

The chain has TRBV27 and TRBJ2-7, with TRBD2 matching 11 bases. Losses at the gene ends were 0 bases for V and 4 bases for J; bases not matched to a gene: 2. The CDR3 contains 15 residues. Per germline, CDR1 MNHEY and CDR2 SMNVEV (reference sequence). The chain's CDR3 is CASSLSGTSGYEQYF. The DNA for the CDR3 is TGTGCCAGCAGTTTATCAGGGACTAGCGGTTACGAGCAGTACTTC.

The gene calls are TRBV6-5 and TRBJ2-7; 8 nucleotides agree with TRBD1. The CDR3 has 15 residues. CDR1 and CDR2 (germline): MNHEY, SVGAGI. Trimming cost V 6 bases and J 2 bases; bases outside gene matches: 9. CDR3 nucleotides: TGTGCCAGCAGGGTATCGGGACAGGTTACCTACGAGCAGTACTTC. It specifies CASRVSGQVTYEQYF.

The chain carries TRBV19 and TRBJ1-5; 7 nucleotides match TRBD1. Per the germline V gene, CDR1 is LNHDA and CDR2 is SQIVND (reference sequence). V was clipped by 5 bases and J by 3 bases; unmatched bases: 10. This CDR3 region has 16 residues. CDR3 nucleotide sequence: TGTGCCAGTAGTCTGGCGGGACAGTTCTACAATCAGCCCCAGCATTTT. Translated, it gives CASSLAGQFYNQPQHF.

This chain uses TRBV21-1 with TRBJ2-4; the D call in the table, TRBD2, was not verified against the DNA. TRBV21-1 is a known pseudogene. The CDR3 spans 18 residues. The DNA for the CDR3 is TGTGCCAGCAGCGAACGACGACCTAGGCTCCTAGCCAAAAACATTCAGTACTTC. Translated, it gives CASSERRPRLLAKNIQYF.

The chain carries TRBV5-5 and TRBJ2-1; a weak D match, TRBD2 (6 bases). There are 14 residues in the CDR3. Germline assignment: CDR1 SGHKS and CDR2 YYEKEE (reference sequence). The V and J ends lost 2 bases and 7 bases respectively, with 13 bases between them. The CDR3 loop reads CASSFSGRGNEQFF. CDR3 DNA: TGTGCCAGCAGCTTCTCTGGGCGGGGAAATGAGCAGTTCTTC.

The genes are TRBV5-1 and TRBJ2-1; D may be TRBD1 (6 bases). The CDR3 sequence is 11 residues long. Between the trimmed V and J ends, which lost 5 bases and 8 bases, there was a span of 8 bases. CDR1 and CDR2 from the germline V gene are SGHRS and YFSETQ. Here the CDR3 reads CASRDSHEQFF. The CDR3 coding sequence is TGCGCCAGCAGGGACAGCCATGAGCAGTTCTTC.

V and J are TRBV7-9 and TRBJ2-1, with TRBD1 identical over 7 bases. Trimming at V came to 5 bases and at J to 10 bases, leaving 8 bases not matched to a gene. Germline assignment: CDR1 SEHNR and CDR2 FQNEAQ (reference sequence). This CDR3 has 13 amino acids. The CDR3, as DNA: TGTGCCAGCAGCGCCGACAGGGAACGAGAGCAGTTCTTC. Protein: CASSADREREQFF.

The chain is built from TRBV28 and TRBJ2-7; 9 bases map to TRBD1. The J segment lost 13 bases and the V segment lost 2 bases, leaving 3 bases of the junction unmatched. In germline, CDR1 is MDHEN, CDR2 SYDVKM. The length of the CDR3 is 11 residues. The CDR3 DNA reads as TGTGCCAGCAGTTTAGGGACAGGGCAATACTTC. This sequence encodes CASSLGTGQYF.

This chain links TRBV15 with TRBJ1-4; 8 bases line up with TRBD1. CDR1 is LNHNV and CDR2 is YYDKDF in the germline V gene (reference sequence). This CDR3 contains 12 residues. The V segment lost 4 bases and the J segment 13 bases; nucleotides outside the gene matches: 5. For the CDR3, the DNA is TGTGCCACCAGCATGACGACAGGGGCACTGTTTTTT. Amino acids: CATSMTTGALFF.

This chain uses TRBV6-2 or TRBV6-3 with TRBJ1-2, with 7 positions matching TRBD1. V shed 4 bases and J 4 bases; nucleotides not matched to a gene: 9. This CDR3 comprises 15 residues. Germline CDR1 MNHEY, CDR2 SVGEGT. The CDR3 nucleotides are TGTGCCAGCAGTTTCACCGGGACAGTCCTCTATGGCTACACCTTC. Its translation: CASSFTGTVLYGYTF.

V gene TRBV5-1 combines with J gene TRBJ1-1; weak D call: TRBD1 (6 bases). V was shortened by 0 bases and J by 4 bases, with 16 bases between the two germline ends. In germline, CDR1 is SGHRS, CDR2 YFSETQ. The CDR3 sequence is 16 residues long. CDR3 DNA: TGCGCCAGCAGCTTGGACCCACAGGGCGCCGGCACTGAAGCTTTCTTT. This gives the protein CASSLDPQGAGTEAFF.

This rearrangement joins TRBV11-3 to TRBJ1-5, with 7 bases lining up with TRBD1. Germline lookup yields CDR1 SGHNT and CDR2 YENEEA. The CDR3 length is 13 residues. Trimming cost V 10 bases and J 5 bases; bases outside gene matches: 8. Written as DNA, the CDR3 is TGTGCCATCTCCATTACAGGGGATCAGCCCCAGCATTTT. This sequence encodes CAISITGDQPQHF.

The chain is built from TRBV18 and TRBJ2-5, with D maybe TRBD1 (7 bases). Germline V CDR1 and CDR2: KGHSH, LQKENI. The CDR3 is 17 residues long. Trimming shortened V by 2 bases and J by 5 bases, and 21 bases separated the two germline ends. The CDR3 spells CASSPTVPGATGETQYF. The CDR3 nucleotides are TGTGCCAGCTCACCAACGGTCCCGGGGGCGACAGGGGAGACCCAGTACTTC.

The J gene is TRBJ2-3, the V gene TRBV29-1, with 7 bases fitting TRBD2. The CDR3 covers 15 residues. V lost 3 bases, J lost 5 bases, and 11 bases stayed unmatched. CDR1 and CDR2 (germline): SQVTM, ANQGSEA. The DNA for the CDR3 is TGCAGCGTTGAGCTGCCTAGCGGAAACTTAGATACGCAGTATTTT. This sequence encodes CSVELPSGNLDTQYF.

A few counts support this clone. The chain has TRBV2 and TRBJ1-1; D possibly corresponds to TRBD1 (5 bases). The CDR3 is made up of 15 amino acids. V lost 1 base to trimming and J lost 4 bases, with 13 bases between them. CDR1 and CDR2 from the germline V gene are SNHLY and FYNNEI. The CDR3 DNA follows: TGTGCCAGCAGTGAAGTCGCAGGGCAGGTCACTGAAGCTTTCTTT. Translation gives CASSEVAGQVTEAFF.

V usage is TRBV4-1 and J usage is TRBJ1-4; unclear D gene. The CDR3 is 13 residues long. Germline V gene lookup returns CDR1 MGHRA and CDR2 YSYEKL. With 0 bases removed from V and 5 bases from J, the gap between germline ends came to 4 bases. CDR3 DNA sequence: TGCGCCAGCAGCCAAGAGAGGAATGAAAAACTGTTTTTT. Translating it yields CASSQERNEKLFF.

The V call is TRBV7-2, the J call TRBJ2-7; TRBD1 might be the D (6 bases). The V and J ends lost 0 bases and 3 bases respectively, with 15 bases between them. CDR1 and CDR2 from the germline V gene are SGHTA and FQGNSA. This CDR3 has 16 amino acids. The CDR3 spells CASSLAVGRGIYEQYF. The DNA of the CDR3 is TGTGCCAGCAGCTTAGCGGTTGGCAGGGGCATCTACGAGCAGTACTTC.

Only one count was recorded for this clone. V is TRBV18 and J is TRBJ2-5; perhaps TRBD2 as D (5 bases). Trimming left V 3 bases short and J 0 bases short, with 8 bases between. The CDR3 loop spans 14 amino acids. The germline V gene has CDR1 KGHSH and CDR2 LQKENI. CDR3 sequence (DNA): TGTGCCAGCTCACCCCCGGGATACCAAGAGACCCAGTACTTC. It encodes CASSPPGYQETQYF.

This clone appeared a single time. The genes are TRBV1 and TRBJ2-4; TRBD2, the table's D call, was not compared with the DNA. TRBV1 has pseudogene status. The length of the CDR3 is 17 residues. The CDR3 sequence: CTSGGGITVAGKNIQYF. The CDR3 bases are TGCACCAGCGGCGGGGGAATAACCGTAGCGGGCAAAAACATTCAGTACTTC.

This chain uses TRBV10-1 with TRBJ2-3, with 7 bases matching TRBD1. The V gene's germline CDR1 is WNHNN and CDR2 SYGVQD (reference sequence). The trim removed 6 bases at V and 0 bases at J, leaving 6 bases unmatched. This CDR3 is 15 amino acids long. CDR3 DNA: TGCGCCAGCAGAATCGGGACAGCTAGCACAGATACGCAGTATTTT. Protein: CASRIGTASTDTQYF.

The gene calls are TRBV13 and TRBJ1-1; no firm D call. Germline CDR1 and CDR2: PRHDT and FYEKMQ (reference sequence). Trimming shortened V by 5 bases and J by 0 bases, and 10 bases separated the two germline ends. The CDR3 consists of 14 residues. In nucleotides, the CDR3 is TGTGCCAGCAGCCCACGACTTTTGAACACTGAAGCTTTCTTT. Translated, it gives CASSPRLLNTEAFF.

This chain connects TRBV29-1 to TRBJ2-1; 7 bases map to TRBD2. Germline CDR1 reads SQVTM; CDR2 reads ANQGSEA. The J segment lost 5 bases and the V segment lost 4 bases, leaving 8 bases of the junction unmatched. This CDR3 region has 14 residues. The CDR3 spells CSVARRLADNEQFF. As DNA, the CDR3 is TGCAGCGTTGCAAGGAGGCTAGCGGACAATGAGCAGTTCTTC.

The CDR3 sequence is CASSDSSGTGAEQYF. The CDR3 bases are TGTGCCAGCAGCGACTCATCCGGGACAGGGGCCGAGCAGTACTTC. The gene calls are TRBV6-5 and TRBJ2-7; 10 nucleotides align to TRBD1. The CDR3 has 15 amino acids. With 6 bases clipped from V and 6 bases from J, the junction kept 11 bases outside the gene matches. Germline V lookup: CDR1 MNHEY, CDR2 SVGAGI.

V usage is TRBV23-1 and J usage is TRBJ1-4; D not resolved. TRBV23-1 is marked as an open reading frame, function uncertain. V was cut by 6 bases and J by 5 bases, with 4 bases left in between. CDR3 length equals 11 residues. The CDR3 DNA reads as TGCGCCAGCAGCCCAAATGAAAAACTGTTTTTT. Protein product: CASSPNEKLFF.

This chain links TRBV24-1 with TRBJ1-6, with 7 bases lining up with TRBD1. The CDR3 sequence is 16 residues long. The junction had 16 bases not matched to a gene; V was cut back by 12 bases and J by 6 bases. Germline CDR1 reads KGHDR; CDR2 reads SFDVKD. The CDR3 coding sequence is TGTGCCCTTCTCTTAGACAGGGATGGTGGTAATTCACCCCTCCACTTT. Its protein product is CALLLDRDGGNSPLHF.

The J gene is TRBJ2-2, the V gene TRBV7-2, with 10 bases that match TRBD2. This CDR3 is built from 16 residues. CDR1 and CDR2 from the germline V gene are SGHTA and FQGNSA. The junction had 6 bases not matched to a gene; V was cut back by 1 base and J by 7 bases. In DNA form, the CDR3 reads TGTGCCAGCAGCTTAGTGGCTAGCGGGGGAGGCGGGGAGCTGTTTTTT. Amino acids: CASSLVASGGGGELFF.

The J gene is TRBJ2-7, the V gene TRBV5-4; 8 nucleotides match TRBD1. In germline, CDR1 is SGHNT, CDR2 YYREEE (reference sequence). The CDR3 length is 16 residues. V shed 4 bases, J shed 2 bases, and the junction held 11 bases outside the gene matches. The CDR3 DNA follows: TGTGCCAGCAGCCGAGGGTCGGACAGGGTAACCTACGAGCAGTACTTC. Translation gives CASSRGSDRVTYEQYF.

The chain couples TRBV3-1 (or the pseudogene TRBV3-2) to TRBJ1-1; 9 nucleotides align to TRBD1. After removal of 2 bases from V and 5 bases from J, the junction contained 9 bases not matched to a gene. CDR1 is LGHDT, CDR2 YNNKEL, per germline (reference sequence). The CDR3 has 16 residues. The CDR3 spells CASSQSLGQGRTEAFF. CDR3 nucleotide sequence: TGTGCCAGCAGCCAATCCCTAGGACAGGGGAGGACTGAAGCTTTCTTT.